The 24 T cell receptor beta chains given below trace back to one sample, sequenced in a study of cytomegalovirus exposure and HLA in healthy donors. With 60 Vbeta and 13 Jbeta primers, the PCR was carried out. The table came from immunoSEQ multiplex PCR; TCRdb's copy has only in-frame clones and leaves some out. The sample has roughly 140,000 clones; 75% to 80% are singletons. The sequenced sample was PBMCs. These receptors were obtained from a man aged 40-49 years in good health and CMV-seropositive.

This rearrangement joins TRBV5-1 to TRBJ1-1; possibly TRBD1 for D (5 bases). Deletions cut 0 bases from V and 0 bases from J, with 9 bases between. The CDR3 contains 15 residues. Germline V CDR1 and CDR2: SGHRS, YFSETQ. The CDR3 here is CASSLGGYVNTEAFF. The CDR3 DNA follows: TGCGCCAGCAGCTTGGGGGGCTATGTGAACACTGAAGCTTTCTTT.

This clone was found once. CDR3 amino acids: CASSTPTGGESEAFF. The DNA for the CDR3 is TGTGCCAGCAGCACACCGACAGGGGGCGAGAGTGAAGCTTTCTTT. V and J are TRBV21-1 and TRBJ1-1; the table's D call TRBD1 went unverified against the DNA. TRBV21-1 corresponds to a pseudogene. The CDR3 runs to 15 residues.

The rearrangement links TRBV2 to TRBJ1-5; 8 positions agree with TRBD1. This CDR3 has 15 amino acids. Germline V gene data show CDR1 as SNHLY and CDR2 as FYNNEI. The V and J ends lost 6 bases and 0 bases, in that order; junction bases with no gene match: 4. The CDR3 spells CASRRDRNSNQPQHF. The CDR3 region has the DNA TGTGCCAGCAGGAGGGACAGGAATAGCAATCAGCCCCAGCATTTT. The variable domain in full, completed from reference TRBV2 and TRBJ1-5, reads EPEVTQTPSHQVTQMGQEVILRCVPISNHLYFYWYRQILGQKVEFLVSFYNNEISEKSEIFDDQFSVERPDGSNFTLKIRSTKLEDSAMYFCASRRDRNSNQPQHFGDGTRLSIL.

The chain couples TRBV6-1 to TRBJ2-1, with 8 bases identical to TRBD2. Germline CDR1 is MNHNS and CDR2 is SASEGT. The V segment lost 3 bases and the J segment 7 bases; nucleotides outside the gene matches: 8. This CDR3 is 15 amino acids long. CDR3 residues: CASSEVRAGANEQFF. CDR3 nucleotide sequence: TGTGCCAGCAGTGAGGTCAGAGCGGGAGCGAATGAGCAGTTCTTC.

The rearrangement uses TRBV28 and TRBJ2-3, with a possible D match to TRBD2 (5 bases). The CDR3 contains 15 residues. V dropped 5 bases and J dropped 2 bases, with 14 bases sitting between them. Per the germline V gene, CDR1 is MDHEN and CDR2 is SYDVKM. The DNA for the CDR3 is TGTGCCAGCAGTCAATACAGCGGTCCCACAGATACGCAGTATTTT. Protein: CASSQYSGPTDTQYF.

J is TRBJ2-7 and V is TRBV27; TRBD2 is a possible D gene (6 bases). Germline values: CDR1 MNHEY, CDR2 SMNVEV (reference sequence). The CDR3 sequence is 13 residues long. The V end was cut by 5 bases, the J end by 0 bases, with 8 bases between. CDR3: CASSVGSSYEQYF. The CDR3 DNA reads TGTGCCAGCAGTGTCGGGAGCTCCTACGAGCAGTACTTC.

This clone came up a few times. V usage is TRBV4-1 and J usage is TRBJ2-3, with TRBD2 identical over 14 bases. The ends lost 1 base at V and 5 bases at J; junction bases unmatched: 2. The CDR3 length is 16 residues. The V gene's germline CDR1 is MGHRA and CDR2 YSYEKL. The CDR3 region is CASSQAGTSGGDTQYF. In nucleotides, the CDR3 is TGCGCCAGCAGCCAAGCCGGGACTAGCGGGGGAGATACGCAGTATTTT.

The J gene is TRBJ2-2, the V gene TRBV9; TRBD1 is a possible D gene (5 bases). The V end was cut by 0 bases, the J end by 7 bases, with 13 bases between. This CDR3 is built from 15 residues. Germline V gene sequence: CDR1 SGDLS, CDR2 YYNGEE. The CDR3 DNA reads as TGTGCCAGCAGCGTAGACAGGATCTTAGGCGGGGAGCTGTTTTTT. Translation gives CASSVDRILGGELFF. Supplemented by reference TRBV9 and TRBJ2-2, the full variable domain reads DSGVTQTPKHLITATGQRVTLRCSPRSGDLSVYWYQQSLDQGLQFLIQYYNGEERAKGNILERFSAQQFPDLHSELNLSSLELGDSALYFCASSVDRILGGELFFGEGSRLTVL.

The chain combines TRBV19 with TRBJ2-5; possible D gene TRBD1, 6 bases. The germline gives CDR1 LNHDA, CDR2 SQIVND (reference sequence). Trimming pared 4 bases from V and 3 bases from J, leaving 9 bases between. This CDR3 comprises 13 residues. The CDR3 sequence is CASSRQEKETQYF. CDR3 bases: TGTGCCAGTAGTAGACAGGAGAAAGAGACCCAGTACTTC. Full variable domain (missing parts from reference TRBV19 and TRBJ2-5): DGGITQSPKYLFRKEGQNVTLSCEQNLNHDAMYWYRQDPGQGLRLIYYSQIVNDFQKGDIAEGYSVSREKKESFPLTVTSAQKNPTAFYLCASSRQEKETQYFGPGTRLLVL.

The J gene is TRBJ2-3, the V gene TRBV6-4, with 10 bases identical to TRBD2. The J segment lost 3 bases and the V segment lost 3 bases, leaving 6 bases of the junction unmatched. There are 16 residues in the CDR3. CDR1 and CDR2 (germline): MRHNA, SNTAGT. The CDR3 DNA reads TGTGCCAGCAGTGAGTCTAGCGGGAGAGTAACAGATACGCAGTATTTT. Its protein is CASSESSGRVTDTQYF.

The rearrangement uses TRBV6-5 and TRBJ2-5; D is unresolved. Germline V gene lookup returns CDR1 MNHEY and CDR2 SVGAGI. The CDR3 covers 14 residues. Deletions cut 0 bases from V and 5 bases from J, with 10 bases between. For the CDR3, the DNA is TGTGCCAGCAGTTACTCGGCTAGATACGAGACCCAGTACTTC. Encoded protein: CASSYSARYETQYF.

Details on this clone: This same CDR3 is encoded by further DNA sequences in the sample. The chain links TRBV7-3 to TRBJ1-1; D possibly corresponds to TRBD1 (5 bases). Germline V gene lookup returns CDR1 SGHTA and CDR2 FQGTGA. Trimming pared 5 bases from V and 1 base from J, leaving 8 bases between. The CDR3 covers 13 residues. The CDR3 nucleotides are TGTGCCAGCAGCAGCGACAGGAACACTGAAGCTTTCTTT. It specifies CASSSDRNTEAFF.

This clone occurred a few times. V usage is TRBV19 and J usage is TRBJ2-7; 9 nucleotides agree with TRBD1. The CDR3 extends over 18 amino acids. V lost 5 bases, J lost 4 bases, and 18 bases stayed unmatched. Germline V lookup: CDR1 LNHDA, CDR2 SQIVND (reference sequence). DNA of the CDR3: TGTGCCAGTAGTCCATCGGGGAGGGGACAGGGAAACCAATACGAGCAGTACTTC. Translating it yields CASSPSGRGQGNQYEQYF.

This clone was seen only a few times. The chain employs TRBV4-1 and TRBJ1-5; a possible D gene is TRBD1 (5 bases). Germline V gene data show CDR1 as MGHRA and CDR2 as YSYEKL. This CDR3 has 14 residues. Trimming pared 1 base from V and 5 bases from J, leaving 9 bases between. CDR3 loop: CASSQANRHQPQHF. CDR3 DNA sequence: TGCGCCAGCAGCCAAGCTAACAGGCATCAGCCCCAGCATTTT.

The V and J genes are TRBV11-1 and TRBJ2-7, with 13 positions matching TRBD2. In germline, CDR1 is SGHAT, CDR2 FQDESV (reference sequence). The CDR3 loop spans 19 amino acids. V lost 1 base to trimming and J lost 0 bases; unmatched junction nucleotides: 9. The CDR3 sequence is CASSLVPPGLAGSSYEQYF. In nucleotides, the CDR3 is TGTGCCAGCAGCTTAGTGCCCCCGGGACTAGCGGGGAGCTCCTACGAGCAGTACTTC.

This clone was recorded once. The chain links TRBV5-1 to TRBJ2-5; TRBD2 agrees at 10 bases. With 3 bases clipped from V and 1 base from J, the junction kept 6 bases outside the gene matches. From germline, CDR1 is SGHRS and CDR2 YFSETQ. The CDR3 consists of 16 residues. As DNA, the CDR3 is TGCGCCAGCAGCTCCGGGACTAGCGTAACCCAAGAGACCCAGTACTTC. It codes for CASSSGTSVTQETQYF.

The chain uses TRBV6-1 and TRBJ1-5; 9 bases align to TRBD1. The CDR3 totals 14 residues. CDR1 and CDR2 (germline): MNHNS, SASEGT. The V segment lost 7 bases and the J segment 4 bases; nucleotides outside the gene matches: 5. DNA for the CDR3: TGTGCCAGCACCTGGACAGGGGCTAATCAGCCCCAGCATTTT. It yields the protein CASTWTGANQPQHF.

The chain joins TRBV9 to TRBJ2-1; the match to TRBD1 covers 8 bases. Germline values: CDR1 SGDLS, CDR2 YYNGEE. Unmatched junction bases numbered 3, after V lost 0 bases and J lost 4 bases. The CDR3 totals 15 residues. CDR3 bases: TGTGCCAGCAGCGTAGAACAGGGGGGTTACAATGAGCAGTTCTTC. This encodes CASSVEQGGYNEQFF.

This chain links TRBV29-1 with TRBJ1-2; TRBD1 might be the D (6 bases). Germline lookup yields CDR1 SQVTM and CDR2 ANQGSEA. This CDR3 has 13 amino acids. Trimming shortened V by 6 bases and J by 6 bases, and 17 bases separated the two germline ends. CDR3: CSVPTGPRNGYTF. The DNA for the CDR3 is TGCAGCGTCCCCACAGGGCCCAGGAATGGCTACACCTTC.

The rearrangement joins TRBV7-6 to TRBJ2-2; 9 nucleotides agree with TRBD2. Germline V CDR1 and CDR2: SGHVS, FNYEAQ. V dropped 1 base and J dropped 3; count of bases not matched to a gene: 3. The CDR3 runs to 16 residues. CDR3 sequence (DNA): TGTGCCAGCAGCTTAGGAGTAGCGGGAGACACCGGGGAGCTGTTTTTT. This gives the protein CASSLGVAGDTGELFF.

The chain combines TRBV6-5 with TRBJ1-2, with unresolved D. Trimming left V 2 bases short and J 2 bases short, with 15 bases between. The CDR3 is made up of 16 amino acids. The germline V gene has CDR1 MNHEY and CDR2 SVGAGI. This chain's CDR3 is CASSYGSASGNYGYTF. In nucleotides, the CDR3 is TGTGCCAGCAGTTACGGGTCGGCCTCGGGGAACTATGGCTACACCTTC.

The chain uses TRBV29-1 and TRBJ2-1, with TRBD2 matching over 14 bases. Losses at the gene ends were 1 base for V and 8 bases for J; bases not matched to a gene: 4. Germline V lookup: CDR1 SQVTM, CDR2 ANQGSEA. This CDR3 comprises 15 residues. Written as DNA, the CDR3 is TGCAGCGTTGAAGCGGGACTAGCGGGAGTCCATGAGCAGTTCTTC. Amino acids: CSVEAGLAGVHEQFF.

This sequence joins TRBV19 and TRBJ1-4, with 9 bases fitting TRBD1. CDR1 is LNHDA and CDR2 is SQIVND in the germline V gene (reference sequence). V lost 3 bases to trimming and J lost 11 bases; unmatched junction nucleotides: 10. The CDR3 is 15 amino acids. In DNA form, the CDR3 reads TGTGCCAGTAGTATTTTGGGACAGGGTCTGGAGAAACTGTTTTTT. It specifies CASSILGQGLEKLFF.

This clone was picked up one time. The chain combines TRBV5-1 with TRBJ2-5, with a possible D match to TRBD1 (6 bases). Germline lookup yields CDR1 SGHRS and CDR2 YFSETQ. This CDR3 is built from 15 residues. Trimming cost V 0 bases and J 1 base, with 10 bases left between them. The CDR3 loop is CASSLAGTRQETQYF. CDR3 nucleotide sequence: TGCGCCAGCAGCTTGGCGGGGACACGCCAAGAGACCCAGTACTTC.